A single sample gave rise to the 15 T cell receptor beta chains below, sequenced in a study of molecular identifiers for immune sequencing clone quantification. TCRdb passed the PCR reads through MiXCR, listing each CDR3 protein once. The table lists about 640,000 distinct CDR3 sequences, nearly 20% of them singletons. The sequencing sample was made of naive CD8+ T cells from blood, with Jurkat cell RNA spiked in. The subset was: FACS-sorted CD8+CD4-CCR7+CD45RA+ naive T cells. The receptor source for this set is a human donor in good health. Some libraries in this study had Jurkat cell RNA spiked in.

This clonotype was seen a handful of times. The V and J genes are TRBV6-5 and TRBJ2-5, with D possibly being TRBD1 (6 bases). Per the germline V gene, CDR1 is MNHEY and CDR2 is SVGAGI. Between the trimmed V and J ends, which lost 6 bases and 3 bases, there was a span of 17 bases. CDR3 length: 15 residues. The CDR3 loop is CASSEGVGLKETQYF. The CDR3 DNA follows: TGTGCCAGCAGCGAGGGGGTAGGGCTAAAAGAGACCCAGTACTTC.

This clonotype appeared a few times. V is TRBV7-7 and J is TRBJ2-5; 8 positions match TRBD1. Trimming removed 4 bases from V and 3 bases from J; junction bases left unmatched: 7. The germline V gene encodes CDR1 SSHAT and CDR2 FNYEAQ (reference sequence). The CDR3 has 15 residues. The chain's CDR3 is CASSSVDRGKETQYF. The CDR3 DNA follows: TGTGCCAGCAGCTCAGTAGACAGGGGTAAAGAGACCCAGTACTTC.

Concerning this clonotype itself: The junction shows a germline mismatch at one end, possibly a read error. This sequence joins TRBV27 and TRBJ2-3; possible D gene TRBD1, 6 bases. The CDR3 covers 16 residues. CDR1 and CDR2 from the germline V gene are MNHEY and SMNVEV (reference sequence). CDR3 in DNA: TGTGCCGGCAGTTTAGGTCTGGGGGCGCCGGCAGATACGCAGTATTTT. Its translation: CAGSLGLGAPADTQYF.

The rearrangement joins TRBV28 to TRBJ1-1, with D uncertain. CDR1 is MDHEN, CDR2 SYDVKM, per germline. CDR3 length: 14 residues. V was clipped by 3 bases and J by 1 base, with 9 bases between them. The CDR3 spells CASSFSYPNTEAFF. The CDR3 DNA reads TGTGCCAGCAGTTTCTCTTACCCGAACACTGAAGCTTTCTTT.

This clonotype has a count of ten or more. This chain joins TRBV12-3 or TRBV12-4 and TRBJ2-1; D unresolved. V lost 2 bases and J 10 bases, leaving 6 bases between the germline ends. CDR3 size: 11 residues. CDR3 nucleotides: TGTGCCAGCAGTTTAAAATACGAGCAGTTCTTC. Encoded protein: CASSLKYEQFF.

This clonotype appeared many times. The V call is TRBV29-1, the J call TRBJ2-1; D unresolved. V lost 4 bases and J lost 7, with 11 bases in between. In germline, CDR1 is SQVTM, CDR2 ANQGSEA. The CDR3 covers 12 residues. The CDR3 coding sequence is TGCAGCGTTGCCATTATGGGGAATGAGCAGTTCTTC. Its translation is CSVAIMGNEQFF.

This clonotype was found a few times. The chain couples TRBV3-1 to TRBJ1-2, with 8 bases matching TRBD1. This CDR3 spans 13 amino acids. In germline, CDR1 is LGHDT, CDR2 YNNKEL (reference sequence). With V trimmed by 1 base and J by 7 bases, 2 bases remained unmatched. In DNA, the CDR3 is TGTGCCAGCAGCCAAGCCACAGGGGGTGGCTACACCTTC. Translating it yields CASSQATGGGYTF.

This clonotype came up a few times. V usage is TRBV28 and J usage is TRBJ1-4; 7 nucleotides line up with TRBD1. The CDR3 spans 14 residues. The trim removed 4 bases at V and 6 bases at J, leaving 5 bases unmatched. Germline assignment: CDR1 MDHEN and CDR2 SYDVKM. CDR3 nucleotides: TGTGCCAGCAGTTCCACAGGGGTGGATGAAAAACTGTTTTTT. Its translation is CASSSTGVDEKLFF.

This clonotype was counted ten times or more. Here the CDR3 DNA reads TGTGCCAGCAAATCGCAGGGGGCCTTCCAAGAGACCCAGTACTTC. Encoded protein: CASKSQGAFQETQYF. This chain joins TRBV27 and TRBJ2-5, with 8 nucleotides matching TRBD1. V shed 7 bases, J shed 1 base, and the junction held 8 bases outside the gene matches. Germline V CDR1 and CDR2: MNHEY, SMNVEV (reference sequence). There are 15 residues in the CDR3.

This clonotype came up many times. The V and J genes are TRBV7-9 and TRBJ2-3; no definite D call. Germline values: CDR1 SEHNR, CDR2 FQNEAQ (reference sequence). The CDR3 spans 15 residues. The V end lost 6 bases, the J end lost 8 bases, and 21 bases lay between the germline ends. The CDR3 here is CASSPTGPPHGTQYF. The CDR3 DNA sequence: TGTGCCAGCAGTCCGACGGGCCCCCCTCATGGTACGCAGTATTTT.

Ten or more counts support this clonotype. This chain connects TRBV12-3 or TRBV12-4 to TRBJ1-4; D unclear. CDR3 length: 16 residues. Trimming pared 3 bases from V and 0 bases from J, leaving 11 bases between. The CDR3 region has the DNA TGTGCCAGCAGTTTGGCAGGATCGACAACTAATGAAAAACTGTTTTTT. Encoded protein: CASSLAGSTTNEKLFF.

In its sample, this clonotype was seen many times. This chain links TRBV29-1 with TRBJ2-7; D is ambiguous. The V end was cut by 0 bases, the J end by 2 bases, with 14 bases between. This CDR3 spans 15 amino acids. Germline CDR1 and CDR2: SQVTM and ANQGSEA. The CDR3 bases are TGCAGCGTTGAAGATCCCGGCCAGTTACCCTACGAGCAGTACTTC. Amino acid sequence: CSVEDPGQLPYEQYF.

This clonotype was counted at least ten times. This chain joins TRBV6-5 and TRBJ2-3; 7 nucleotides align to TRBD2. Germline loops: CDR1 MNHEY, CDR2 SVGAGI. J gave up 1 base and V 2 bases, and 6 bases lay outside the gene matches. The CDR3 totals 16 residues. Here the CDR3 reads CASSYNTGGGTDTQYF. The CDR3 DNA is TGTGCCAGCAGTTACAACACGGGGGGTGGCACAGATACGCAGTATTTT.

This clonotype turned up a few times. The chain couples TRBV4-1 to TRBJ2-5; TRBD1 agrees at 8 bases. After removal of 4 bases from V and 5 bases from J, the junction contained 12 bases not matched to a gene. The CDR3 contains 16 residues. Germline assignment: CDR1 MGHRA and CDR2 YSYEKL. Written as DNA, the CDR3 is TGCGCCAGCAGCCCCCGGACCACTGACAGGGGTGAGACCCAGTACTTC. This gives the protein CASSPRTTDRGETQYF.

This clonotype was counted many times. The chain recombines TRBV7-9 with TRBJ2-5; 12 positions match TRBD2. J was trimmed by 2 bases and V by 5 bases; bases with no gene match: 9. CDR1 SEHNR and CDR2 FQNEAQ come from the germline V gene (reference sequence). The CDR3 runs 17 residues. Here the CDR3 reads CASSRTSGGPSQETQYF. In nucleotides, the CDR3 is TGTGCCAGCAGCCGAACTAGCGGGGGGCCCTCACAAGAGACCCAGTACTTC.